Following are 32 T cell receptor beta chains from one sample sequenced in a study of blood T cell repertoires in COVID-19. The assay was immunoSEQ multiplex PCR, and TCRdb's table has in-frame clones only and misses some. Among roughly 99,000 clones listed, 80% to 90% were seen once. The sample taken for sequencing was peripheral blood. These receptors were obtained from a man in his forties or fifties with COVID-19, enrolled during active disease.

This clone occurred a few times. V is TRBV3-1 (or the pseudogene TRBV3-2) and J is TRBJ1-2; 9 nucleotides line up with TRBD1. Looked up from germline, CDR1 is LGHDT and CDR2 is YNNKEL (reference sequence). Trimming took 2 bases from V and 4 from J; bases not matched to a gene: 8. The CDR3 consists of 16 residues. The CDR3 protein is CASSQWDRESRYGYTF. The CDR3, as DNA: TGTGCCAGCAGCCAATGGGACAGGGAAAGCCGCTATGGCTACACCTTC.

The rearrangement links TRBV2 to TRBJ2-5; weak D call: TRBD2 (6 bases). CDR1 and CDR2 (germline): SNHLY, FYNNEI. The CDR3 is 13 amino acids. V was pared by 4 bases and J by 5 bases, with 11 bases between. CDR3 nucleotides: TGTGCCAGCAGTGCCGGCCGGGGGGAGACCCAGTACTTC. The encoded protein is CASSAGRGETQYF.

The rearrangement uses TRBV18 and TRBJ2-7; unclear D gene. Germline V gene lookup returns CDR1 KGHSH and CDR2 LQKENI. CDR3 length: 15 residues. The germline V and J ends were trimmed by 0 bases and 2 bases, with 11 bases remaining between them. As DNA, the CDR3 is TGTGCCAGCTCACCACCGTCAGTCTTACCCTACGAGCAGTACTTC. Protein: CASSPPSVLPYEQYF.

The CDR3 region is CASSEALVGGDEQFF. CDR3 in DNA: TGTGCCAGCAGTGAAGCGCTGGTCGGGGGGGATGAGCAGTTCTTC. The chain joins TRBV2 to TRBJ2-1; 8 bases are a match to TRBD2. With 0 bases clipped from V and 8 bases from J, the junction kept 6 bases outside the gene matches. Germline V gene lookup returns CDR1 SNHLY and CDR2 FYNNEI. The CDR3 is 15 amino acids.

The gene calls are TRBV6-5 and TRBJ1-1, with a possible D match to TRBD1 (6 bases). The CDR3 contains 13 residues. Germline loops: CDR1 MNHEY, CDR2 SVGAGI. The ends were cut back, 7 bases at V and 5 bases at J, with 14 bases in the middle. The CDR3 nucleotides are TGTGCCAGCACCGCACAGGGTGGGACTGAAGCTTTCTTT. Its translation is CASTAQGGTEAFF.

V is TRBV5-4 and J is TRBJ2-1, with 9 nucleotides matching TRBD2. This CDR3 contains 16 residues. V dropped 0 bases and J dropped 9; count of bases not matched to a gene: 10. Germline loops: CDR1 SGHNT, CDR2 YYREEE (reference sequence). The chain's CDR3 is CASSLGHGGGAFEQFF. DNA for the CDR3: TGTGCCAGCAGCTTGGGGCACGGCGGGGGGGCCTTTGAGCAGTTCTTC.

The V gene is TRBV12-3 or TRBV12-4, the J gene TRBJ2-4; TRBD1 matches at 8 bases. This CDR3 is 13 amino acids long. V lost 4 bases to trimming and J lost 5 bases; unmatched junction nucleotides: 1. CDR3 residues: CASSWGQENIQYF. As DNA, the CDR3 is TGTGCCAGCAGTTGGGGACAGGAAAACATTCAGTACTTC.

This clone occurred a few times. The chain combines TRBV3-1 (or the pseudogene TRBV3-2) with TRBJ1-1; D ambiguous. Germline V gene lookup returns CDR1 LGHDT and CDR2 YNNKEL (reference sequence). CDR3 length: 15 amino acids. With 1 base removed from V and 0 bases from J, the gap between germline ends came to 9 bases. The CDR3 DNA reads TGTGCCAGCAGCCAAGTACTCCTCATGAACACTGAAGCTTTCTTT. Amino acid sequence: CASSQVLLMNTEAFF.

This sequence joins TRBV5-8 and TRBJ2-3, with D possibly being TRBD2 (5 bases). The CDR3 loop spans 14 amino acids. The V gene's germline CDR1 is SGHTS and CDR2 YDEGEE. V was trimmed by 2 bases and J by 2 bases, leaving 9 bases between them. The DNA of the CDR3 is TGTGCCAGCAGCTTCGGACTCTTCACAGATACGCAGTATTTT. As protein: CASSFGLFTDTQYF.

This clone was seen a few times. The chain carries TRBV28 and TRBJ2-2, with a tentative D call TRBD2 (6 bases). The CDR3 covers 15 residues. Per the germline V gene, CDR1 is MDHEN and CDR2 is SYDVKM. Trimming cost V 3 bases and J 2 bases, with 10 bases left between them. The CDR3 loop is CASSLTGTNTGELFF. The CDR3 DNA is TGTGCCAGCAGTTTGACGGGGACTAACACCGGGGAGCTGTTTTTT.

The sample holds many counts of this clone. The chain recombines TRBV4-1 with TRBJ1-2; D is unresolved. This CDR3 is built from 17 residues. CDR1 and CDR2 (germline): MGHRA, YSYEKL. Trimming stripped 4 bases from V and 6 bases from J, with 24 bases between. CDR3 sequence reads: CASSPAHGEAALNGYTF. DNA of the CDR3: TGCGCCAGCAGCCCAGCCCATGGAGAGGCAGCCCTAAATGGCTACACCTTC.

The chain has TRBV6-6 and TRBJ1-4; 7 bases match TRBD1. Germline-derived CDR1 and CDR2 are MNHNY and SVGAGI (reference sequence). This CDR3 comprises 15 residues. The J segment lost 0 bases and the V segment lost 4 bases, leaving 2 bases of the junction unmatched. The CDR3 region is CASSFGTATNEKLFF. CDR3 DNA: TGTGCCAGCAGTTTCGGGACAGCAACTAATGAAAAACTGTTTTTT.

The J gene is TRBJ2-1, the V gene TRBV5-1, with D maybe TRBD1 (6 bases). Germline loops: CDR1 SGHRS, CDR2 YFSETQ. V dropped 8 bases and J dropped 7 bases, with 16 bases sitting between them. The CDR3 is 13 amino acids. As DNA, the CDR3 is TGCGCCAGTTCAGACAGGACCCAAAATGAGCAGTTCTTC. It specifies CASSDRTQNEQFF.

The gene calls are TRBV30 and TRBJ2-1; D is uncertain. The CDR3 is made up of 13 amino acids. Between the trimmed V and J ends, which lost 3 bases and 10 bases, there was a span of 16 bases. The germline CDR1 and CDR2 sequences are GTSNPN and SVGIG (reference sequence). CDR3 amino acids: CAWREDTRREQFF. CDR3 nucleotide sequence: TGTGCCTGGAGAGAAGATACTCGTCGGGAGCAGTTCTTC. Filled out from reference TRBV30 and TRBJ2-1, the complete variable domain reads SQTIHQWPATLVQPVGSPLSLECTVEGTSNPNLYWYRQAAGRGLQLLFYSVGIGQISSEVPQNLSASRPQDRQFILSSKKLLLSDSGFYLCAWREDTRREQFFGPGTRLTVL.

The rearrangement uses TRBV19 and TRBJ1-5; D possibly corresponds to TRBD1 (5 bases). The CDR3 has 15 amino acids. CDR1 and CDR2 from the germline V gene are LNHDA and SQIVND (reference sequence). Trimming pared 5 bases from V and 0 bases from J, leaving 11 bases between. The CDR3: CASSFGGRSNQPQHF. The CDR3 DNA reads TGTGCCAGTAGTTTCGGGGGTCGTAGCAATCAGCCCCAGCATTTT. The full variable domain, rest sourced from reference TRBV19 and TRBJ1-5, is DGGITQSPKYLFRKEGQNVTLSCEQNLNHDAMYWYRQDPGQGLRLIYYSQIVNDFQKGDIAEGYSVSREKKESFPLTVTSAQKNPTAFYLCASSFGGRSNQPQHFGDGTRLSIL.

The chain carries TRBV12-3 or TRBV12-4 and TRBJ1-2, with 8 nucleotides matching TRBD1. Trimming took 5 bases from V and 2 from J; bases not matched to a gene: 1. This CDR3 contains 13 residues. Written as DNA, the CDR3 is TGTGCCAGCAGTCGACAGGGGAACTATGGCTACACCTTC. Translating gives CASSRQGNYGYTF.

V usage is TRBV4-3 and J usage is TRBJ1-2; 7 bases are shared with TRBD1. V lost 1 base and J lost 2; bases outside the gene matches: 4. Germline loops: CDR1 LGHNA, CDR2 YSLEER. The length of the CDR3 is 15 residues. CDR3 residues: CASSQVSGQNYGYTF. The CDR3 nucleotides are TGCGCCAGCAGCCAAGTTTCGGGACAGAACTATGGCTACACCTTC.

The V call is TRBV28, the J call TRBJ2-3; a weak D match, TRBD2 (5 bases). There are 12 residues in the CDR3. The ends were cut back, 8 bases at V and 5 bases at J, with 11 bases in the middle. Per germline, CDR1 MDHEN and CDR2 SYDVKM. CDR3 in amino acids: CASHTGKDTQYF. The DNA for the CDR3 is TGTGCCAGCCATACGGGGAAAGATACGCAGTATTTT.

This chain connects TRBV5-1 to TRBJ2-3, with a tentative D call TRBD2 (6 bases). Germline CDR1 SGHRS, CDR2 YFSETQ. CDR3 length equals 16 residues. With 0 bases removed from V and 5 bases from J, the gap between germline ends came to 16 bases. The CDR3 DNA is TGCGCCAGCAGCTTGGTCGTGGGGGGTACGGGAGATACGCAGTATTTT. This sequence encodes CASSLVVGGTGDTQYF. Combining the CDR3 with reference TRBV5-1 and TRBJ2-3 gives the whole variable domain KAGVTQTPRYLIKTRGQQVTLSCSPISGHRSVSWYQQTPGQGLQFLFEYFSETQRNKGNFPGRFSGRQFSNSRSEMNVSTLELGDSALYLCASSLVVGGTGDTQYFGPGTRLTVL.

This clone has more than one count but fewer than ten. The chain combines TRBV30 with TRBJ1-2; D is unclear. Germline V gene sequence: CDR1 GTSNPN, CDR2 SVGIG (reference sequence). Trimming pared 5 bases from V and 8 bases from J, leaving 18 bases between. The CDR3 has 13 residues. This CDR3 is CAWGTGGLPGYTF. CDR3 in DNA: TGTGCCTGGGGCACGGGAGGGCTCCCGGGCTACACCTTC.

J is TRBJ1-3 and V is TRBV14; D call uncertain. Germline values: CDR1 SGHDN, CDR2 FVKESK. V was trimmed by 5 bases and J by 4 bases, leaving 9 bases between them. The CDR3 consists of 13 residues. CDR3 residues: CASSIGGGNTIYF. CDR3 coding DNA: TGTGCCAGCAGCATCGGAGGGGGAAACACCATATATTTT.

The genes are TRBV5-1 and TRBJ1-3; D call uncertain. Germline V CDR1 and CDR2: SGHRS, YFSETQ. This CDR3 is built from 14 residues. The V gene lost 0 bases and the J gene lost 3 bases, with 7 bases spanning the gap. The CDR3 DNA follows: TGCGCCAGCAGCTTGGGTCACAGTGGAAACACCATATATTTT. Its translation: CASSLGHSGNTIYF. The full variable domain, completed using reference TRBV5-1 and TRBJ1-3, is KAGVTQTPRYLIKTRGQQVTLSCSPISGHRSVSWYQQTPGQGLQFLFEYFSETQRNKGNFPGRFSGRQFSNSRSEMNVSTLELGDSALYLCASSLGHSGNTIYFGEGSWLTVV.

J is TRBJ2-3 and V is TRBV28; a weak D match, TRBD1 (5 bases). The CDR3 spans 15 residues. Germline assignment: CDR1 MDHEN and CDR2 SYDVKM. The germline V and J ends were trimmed by 1 base and 3 bases, with 11 bases remaining between them. CDR3 amino acids: CASSLSVGPTDTQYF. CDR3 bases: TGTGCCAGCAGTTTATCGGTGGGGCCAACAGATACGCAGTATTTT.

This chain links TRBV29-1 with TRBJ2-2; the match to TRBD1 covers 7 bases. The V and J ends lost 7 bases and 2 bases, in that order; junction bases with no gene match: 10. The CDR3 sequence is 15 residues long. Looked up from germline, CDR1 is SQVTM and CDR2 is ANQGSEA. CDR3 region: CSGAAGTANTGELFF. CDR3 coding DNA: TGCAGCGGAGCCGCCGGGACAGCTAACACCGGGGAGCTGTTTTTT.

Only a few counts were recorded for this clone. The rearrangement uses TRBV7-8 and TRBJ2-7, with D perhaps matching TRBD1 (6 bases). The germline V and J ends were trimmed by 7 bases and 0 bases, with 16 bases remaining between them. Germline CDR1 and CDR2: SGHVS and FQNEAQ. This CDR3 has 15 amino acids. The DNA for the CDR3 is TGTGCCAGCATCCTTAGCCGGGACAACTCCTACGAGCAGTACTTC. It encodes CASILSRDNSYEQYF.

This chain connects TRBV5-1 to TRBJ2-7; 14 bases line up with TRBD2. V lost 4 bases to trimming and J lost 8 bases; unmatched junction nucleotides: 8. The CDR3 contains 15 residues. The germline CDR1 and CDR2 sequences are SGHRS and YFSETQ. This CDR3 is CASSLEGLAGVQQYF. The CDR3, as DNA: TGCGCCAGCAGCCTCGAGGGACTAGCGGGGGTTCAGCAGTACTTC.

V usage is TRBV11-1 and J usage is TRBJ2-2; 11 bases are a match to TRBD2. Germline trimming cut 6 bases from V and 5 bases from J; bases unmatched to any gene: 5. Germline V gene data show CDR1 as SGHAT and CDR2 as FQDESV (reference sequence). The CDR3 has 15 amino acids. CDR3 bases: TGTGCCAGCAGGATGGGACTAGCGGAAACCGGGGAGCTGTTTTTT. Translated, it gives CASRMGLAETGELFF.

V gene TRBV7-2 combines with J gene TRBJ1-5, with a tentative D call TRBD1 (5 bases). Trimming cost V 5 bases and J 1 base, with 15 bases left between them. Germline V gene sequence: CDR1 SGHTA, CDR2 FQGNSA. CDR3 size: 16 residues. CDR3 residues: CASSGGGFMSNQPQHF. The CDR3 DNA follows: TGTGCCAGCAGCGGCGGGGGATTTATGAGCAATCAGCCCCAGCATTTT.

The chain combines TRBV12-3 or TRBV12-4 with TRBJ1-2; D is uncertain. Trimming stripped 5 bases from V and 4 bases from J, with 11 bases between. The CDR3 has 13 residues. CDR3: CASSPTGFYGYTF. Written as DNA, the CDR3 is TGTGCCAGCAGTCCCACGGGGTTCTATGGCTACACCTTC.

The rearrangement joins TRBV9 to TRBJ2-6; the D gene is possibly TRBD2 (5 bases). The germline CDR1 and CDR2 sequences are SGDLS and YYNGEE. The CDR3 is 15 amino acids. V lost 0 bases and J lost 2, with 6 bases in between. The DNA for the CDR3 is TGTGCCAGCAGCGTAGGAGGGACTGGGGCCAACGTCCTGACTTTC. This sequence encodes CASSVGGTGANVLTF.

This clone appeared once. The V call is TRBV18, the J call TRBJ2-7; D is undetermined. From germline, CDR1 is KGHSH and CDR2 LQKENI. Between the trimmed V and J ends, which lost 0 bases and 6 bases, there was a span of 9 bases. The CDR3 is 13 amino acids. The CDR3 protein is CASSPPIRVEQYF. CDR3 bases: TGTGCCAGCTCACCACCGATACGGGTCGAGCAGTACTTC.

The chain combines TRBV10-1 with TRBJ2-1; D might be TRBD1 (6 bases). This CDR3 comprises 17 residues. The V and J ends lost 2 bases and 2 bases respectively, with 16 bases between them. CDR1 is WNHNN and CDR2 is SYGVQD in the germline V gene (reference sequence). Here the CDR3 reads CASSEPPGHRAYNEQFF. CDR3 DNA sequence: TGCGCCAGCAGTGAGCCCCCGGGACATCGAGCCTACAATGAGCAGTTCTTC.